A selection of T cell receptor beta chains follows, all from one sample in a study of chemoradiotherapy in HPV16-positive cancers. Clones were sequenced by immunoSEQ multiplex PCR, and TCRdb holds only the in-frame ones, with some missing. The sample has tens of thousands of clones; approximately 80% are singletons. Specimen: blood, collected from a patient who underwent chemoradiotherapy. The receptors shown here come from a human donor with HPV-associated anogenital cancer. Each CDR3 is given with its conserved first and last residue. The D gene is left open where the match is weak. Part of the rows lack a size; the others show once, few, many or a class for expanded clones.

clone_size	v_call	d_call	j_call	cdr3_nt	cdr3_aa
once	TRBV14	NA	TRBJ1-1	TGTGCCAGCAGCCAAGACAGGGGATTTGTAGCTTTCTTT	CASSQDRGFVAFF
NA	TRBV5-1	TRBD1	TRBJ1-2	TGCGCCAGCAGCTTGCCCGAATCAACAGGGGGAGGCTATGGCTACACCTTC	CASSLPESTGGGYGYTF
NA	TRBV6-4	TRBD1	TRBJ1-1	TGTGCCAGCAGTAAGACAGGGGGCTCCTCCCCGGCTGAAGCTTTCTTT	CASSKTGGSSPAEAFF
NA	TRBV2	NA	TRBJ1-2	TGTGCCAGCAGTGAACAGGTCCTTTCCTACACCTTC	CASSEQVLSYTF
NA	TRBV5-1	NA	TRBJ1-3	TGCGCCAGCAGCTTGGAAATCCCAGGGCCCTCTGGAAACACCATATATTTT	CASSLEIPGPSGNTIYF
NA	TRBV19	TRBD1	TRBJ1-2	TGTGCCAGTACCCCGACTGAGGGGGCGCTTAGCTACACCTTC	CASTPTEGALSYTF
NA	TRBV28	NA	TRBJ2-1	TGTGCCAGCTCACAGAACAATGAGCAGTTCTTC	CASSQNNEQFF
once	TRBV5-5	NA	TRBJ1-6	TGTGCCAGCAGCTTGACAGGGTACAATTCACCCCTCCACTTT	CASSLTGYNSPLHF
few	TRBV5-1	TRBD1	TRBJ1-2	TGCGCCAGCAGCTTGGGAGGGGGCAGTGGCTATGGCTACACCTTC	CASSLGGGSGYGYTF
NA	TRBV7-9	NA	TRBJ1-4	TGTGCCAGCAGCTTATCGGTCCCCAGGGGTGGCGAAAAACTGTTTTTT	CASSLSVPRGGEKLFF
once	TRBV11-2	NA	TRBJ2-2	TGTGCCAGCAGGGGGGGCCCTGGCGGGGAGCTGTTTTTT	CASRGGPGGELFF
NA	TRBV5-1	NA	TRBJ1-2	TGCGCCAGCAGCTTGGCCAGCGGTCCAGGGGAATATGGCTACACCTTC	CASSLASGPGEYGYTF
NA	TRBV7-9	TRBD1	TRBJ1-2	TGTGCCAGCAGCTTAACCGGACAGGGGTATAGTGGCTACACCTTC	CASSLTGQGYSGYTF
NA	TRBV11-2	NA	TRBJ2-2	TGTGCCAGCAGCTTAGCTCGGGACACCGGGGAGCTGTTTTTT	CASSLARDTGELFF
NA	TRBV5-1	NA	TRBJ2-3	TGCGCCAGCAGCTTTGGGGGGCTTACAGATACGCAGTATTTT	CASSFGGLTDTQYF
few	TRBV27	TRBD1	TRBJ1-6	TGTGCCAGCAGCTTACAGGGGGCTTTTTATTCACCCCTCCACTTT	CASSLQGAFYSPLHF
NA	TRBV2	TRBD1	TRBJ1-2	TGTGCCAGCAGTCGAGGGACAGGTTTTGTCTACACCTTC	CASSRGTGFVYTF
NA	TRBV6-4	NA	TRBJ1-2	TGTGCCAGCAGTGCGGGTTATGGCTACACCTTC	CASSAGYGYTF
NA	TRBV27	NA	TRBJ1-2	TGTGCCACCAAGAAAGGCTCAAACTATGGCTACACCTTC	CATKKGSNYGYTF
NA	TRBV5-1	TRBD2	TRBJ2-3	TGCGCCAGCAGCTTGGAGCCCAGCGGGGGGCCCACAGATACGCAGTATTTT	CASSLEPSGGPTDTQYF
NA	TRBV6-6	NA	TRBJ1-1	TGTGCCAGCAGCCGAGACAGGACCACTGAAGCTTTCTTT	CASSRDRTTEAFF
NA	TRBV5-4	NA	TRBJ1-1	TGTGCCAGCAGCATAGTCGGGAGTGAAGCTTTCTTT	CASSIVGSEAFF
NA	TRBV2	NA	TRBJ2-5	TGTGCCAGCAAACTAGTGTGGGAGACCCAGTACTTC	CASKLVWETQYF
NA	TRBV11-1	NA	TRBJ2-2	TGTGCCAGCAGCTTCACCGGGGAGCTGTTTTTT	CASSFTGELFF
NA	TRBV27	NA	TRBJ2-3	TGTGCCAGCGCCCTCCCAAGATCCCATGGGGCAGATACGCAGTATTTT	CASALPRSHGADTQYF
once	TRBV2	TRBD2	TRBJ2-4	TGTGCCAGCAGCGAGACTAGCGGGGGGAGAAACATTCAGTACTTC	CASSETSGGRNIQYF
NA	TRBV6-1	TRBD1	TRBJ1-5	TGTGCCAGCGGACTCGGACAGGGGAGAGTTCAGCCCCAGCATTTT	CASGLGQGRVQPQHF
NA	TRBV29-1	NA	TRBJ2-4	TGCAGCGTATGGGCGGGTGTCGCCAAAAACATTCAGTACTTC	CSVWAGVAKNIQYF
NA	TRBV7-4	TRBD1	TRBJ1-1	TGTGCCAGCAGCTTGAGTGGACAGGCGAGTGACACTGAAGCTTTCTTT	CASSLSGQASDTEAFF
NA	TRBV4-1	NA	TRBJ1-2	TGCGCCAGCAGCCAAGTTCTTACAGCCTACTATGGCTACACCTTC	CASSQVLTAYYGYTF
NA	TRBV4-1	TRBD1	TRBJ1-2	TGCGCCAGCAGCCAAGACCTGGACAGGGCCTATGGCTACACCTTC	CASSQDLDRAYGYTF
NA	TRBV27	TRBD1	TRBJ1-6	TGTGCCAGCAGTTGGACAGGGGGTAGCTCCTATAATTCACCCCTCCACTTT	CASSWTGGSSYNSPLHF
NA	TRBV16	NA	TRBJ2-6	TGTGCCAGCAGCAAAGGCAGCTCTGGGGCCAACGTCCTGACTTTC	CASSKGSSGANVLTF
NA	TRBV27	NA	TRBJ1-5	TGTGCCAGCAGTTTTACATACTATAGCAATCAGCCCCAGCATTTT	CASSFTYYSNQPQHF
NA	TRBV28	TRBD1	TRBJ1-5	TGTGCCAGCAGTTTGGGTGGGACAGCCAGCAATCAGCCCCAGCATTTT	CASSLGGTASNQPQHF
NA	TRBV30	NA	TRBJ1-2	TGTGCCTGGAGTGTTTTAACAGGGTTGCGGGGCTACACCTTC	CAWSVLTGLRGYTF
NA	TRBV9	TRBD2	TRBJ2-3	TGTGCCAGCAGCGTAGGTGAAACGGGGGGGCAGGTTACGCAGTATTTT	CASSVGETGGQVTQYF
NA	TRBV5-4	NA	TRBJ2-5	TGTGCCAGCAGCTTGGTACAACCGGGACGAGGGCAAGAGACCCAGTACTTC	CASSLVQPGRGQETQYF
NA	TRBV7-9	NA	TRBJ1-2	TGTGCCAGCAGCGCGAACTTTCCTGACTATGGCTACACCTTC	CASSANFPDYGYTF
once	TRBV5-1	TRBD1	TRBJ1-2	TGCGCCAGCAGCCCAGGGGGCATCTCGGGTGGCTACACCTTC	CASSPGGISGGYTF
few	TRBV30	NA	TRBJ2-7	TGTGCCTGGGAAAGGGACGGGGGCGAGCAGTACTTC	CAWERDGGEQYF
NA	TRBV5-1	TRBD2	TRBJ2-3	TGCGCCAGCAGCCAGAGCGGGGGTGGTACAGATACGCAGTATTTT	CASSQSGGGTDTQYF
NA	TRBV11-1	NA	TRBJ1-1	TGTGCCAGCAGCCTCTCAGGGACTGAAGCTTTCTTT	CASSLSGTEAFF
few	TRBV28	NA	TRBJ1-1	TGTGCCAGCAGTTTACCGACCAAGGGGAACACTGAAGCTTTCTTT	CASSLPTKGNTEAFF
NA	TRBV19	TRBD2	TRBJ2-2	TGTGCCAGTAGCCCCGGACTAGCGGGGGGGCGTGGCACCGGGGAGCTGTTTTTT	CASSPGLAGGRGTGELFF
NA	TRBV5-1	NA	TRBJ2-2	TGCGTCAGCAGCCCAGTCAGGGGCGGCACCGGGGAGCTGTTTTTT	CVSSPVRGGTGELFF
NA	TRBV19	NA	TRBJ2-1	TGTGCCAGTAGTATCAACGCCTACAATGAGCAGTTCTTC	CASSINAYNEQFF
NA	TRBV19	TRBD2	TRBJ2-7	TGTGCCAGTACCCTAAGGGGACTAGCGGGGGGGAGCCCCTACGAGCAGTACTTC	CASTLRGLAGGSPYEQYF
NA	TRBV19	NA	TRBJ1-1	TGTGCCACCCGCCTCGGGTTTGATATGAACACTGAAGCTTTCTTT	CATRLGFDMNTEAFF